This T cell receptor beta chain was sequenced during a study of T cells after posttransplantation cyclophosphamide. Study-level points and caveats: TRB clonality was highly associated with recipient CMV seropositivity and reactivation. Tissue-infiltrating T cells from skin or gut overlapped little with blood T cells. Donor-recipient repertoire similarity was low at 1-2 months, rising over year one.

V lost 4 bases and J lost 2, with 17 bases in between. CDR1 SEHNR and CDR2 FQNEAQ come from the germline V gene (reference sequence). This CDR3 comprises 17 residues. Controls had myeloablative marrow grafts with methotrexate and calcineurin inhibitor, sampled at 1 year. In the case of this clone: Its target is not known.

Libraries were prepared by immunoSEQ multiplex PCR; TCRdb keeps only in-frame clonotypes and omits some of them. Here the sample spans tens of thousands of clones, 80% to 90% being singletons. The V call is TRBV7-9, the J call TRBJ2-2; maybe TRBD1 (7 bases). The receptor's source is a female patient aged 30-39 years who received an allogeneic stem cell transplant from an unrelated donor, was CMV-positive, and had acute and chronic GVHD. Some T cells could come from the graft donor. Material: PBMCs, obtained about 13 months after allogeneic stem cell transplant with calcineurin inhibitor and methotrexate. The CDR3 here is CASSSQGGGFNTGELFF. Written as DNA, the CDR3 is TGTGCCAGCAGCTCCCAGGGGGGAGGCTTTAACACCGGGGAGCTGTTTTTT.